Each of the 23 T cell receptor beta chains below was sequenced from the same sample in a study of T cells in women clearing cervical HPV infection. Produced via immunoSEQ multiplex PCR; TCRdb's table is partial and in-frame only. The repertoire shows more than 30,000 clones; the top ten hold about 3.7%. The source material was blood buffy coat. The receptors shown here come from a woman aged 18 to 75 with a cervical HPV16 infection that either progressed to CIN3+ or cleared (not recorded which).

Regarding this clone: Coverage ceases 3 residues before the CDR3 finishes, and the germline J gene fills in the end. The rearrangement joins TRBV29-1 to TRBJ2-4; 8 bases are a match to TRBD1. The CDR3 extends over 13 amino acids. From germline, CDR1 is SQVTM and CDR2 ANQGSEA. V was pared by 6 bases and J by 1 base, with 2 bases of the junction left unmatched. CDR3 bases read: TGCAGCGTCAGGGGGCCTGCCAAAAACATT. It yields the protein CSVRGPAKNI. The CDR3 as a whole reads CSVRGPAKNIQYF.

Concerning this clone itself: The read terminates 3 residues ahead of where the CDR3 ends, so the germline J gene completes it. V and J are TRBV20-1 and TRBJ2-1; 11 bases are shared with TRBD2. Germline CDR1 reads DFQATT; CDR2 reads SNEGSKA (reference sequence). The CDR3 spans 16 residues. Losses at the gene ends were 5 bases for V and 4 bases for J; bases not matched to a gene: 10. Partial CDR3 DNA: TGCAGTGCTTCGACTAGCGGGACAAACCCTTACAATGAG. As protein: CSASTSGTNPYNE. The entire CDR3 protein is CSASTSGTNPYNEQFF.

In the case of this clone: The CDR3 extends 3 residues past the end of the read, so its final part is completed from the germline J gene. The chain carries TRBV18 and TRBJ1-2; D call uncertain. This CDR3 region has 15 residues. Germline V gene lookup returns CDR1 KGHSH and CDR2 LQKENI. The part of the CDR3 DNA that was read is TGTGCCAGCTCACCACGCGGGAGCTCCTACAATGAC. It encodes CASSPRGSSYND. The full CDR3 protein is CASSPRGSSYNDYTF.

The covered CDR3 bases are TGCGCCAGCAGCTGGGGGGGCGGGGGCCGCTCCTACAATGAG. Translating gives CASSWGGGGRSYNE. The full CDR3 protein reads CASSWGGGGRSYNEQFF. The V call is TRBV5-1, the J call TRBJ2-1; D possibly corresponds to TRBD2 (7 bases). The read gets to within 3 residues of the CDR3 end, and the germline J gene fills in the rest. CDR1 is SGHRS, CDR2 YFSETQ, per germline. Deletions cut 3 bases from V and 0 bases from J, with 16 bases between. The CDR3 has 17 amino acids.

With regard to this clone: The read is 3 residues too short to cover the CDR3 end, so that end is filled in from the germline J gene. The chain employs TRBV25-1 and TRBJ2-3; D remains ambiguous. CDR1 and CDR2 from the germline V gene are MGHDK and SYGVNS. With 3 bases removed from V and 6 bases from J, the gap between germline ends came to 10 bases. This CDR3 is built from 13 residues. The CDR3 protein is CASSELEPDTQYF. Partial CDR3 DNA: TGTGCCAGCAGTGAGCTAGAACCGGATACG.

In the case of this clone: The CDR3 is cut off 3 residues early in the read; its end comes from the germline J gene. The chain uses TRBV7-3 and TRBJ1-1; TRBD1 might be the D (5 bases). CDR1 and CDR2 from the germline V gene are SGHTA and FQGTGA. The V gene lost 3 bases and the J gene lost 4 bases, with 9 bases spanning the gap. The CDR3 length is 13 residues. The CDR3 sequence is CASSFSTGTEAFF. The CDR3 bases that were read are TGTGCCAGCAGCTTTAGTACAGGCACTGAA.

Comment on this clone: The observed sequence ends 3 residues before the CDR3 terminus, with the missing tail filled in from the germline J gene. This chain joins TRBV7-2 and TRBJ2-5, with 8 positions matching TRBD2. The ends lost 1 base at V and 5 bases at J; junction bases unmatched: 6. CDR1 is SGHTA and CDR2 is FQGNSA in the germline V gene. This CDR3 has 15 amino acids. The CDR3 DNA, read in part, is TGTGCCAGCAGCTTAGTTACCGGGGGGGCGGAGACC. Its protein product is CASSLVTGGAET. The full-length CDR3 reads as CASSLVTGGAETQYF.

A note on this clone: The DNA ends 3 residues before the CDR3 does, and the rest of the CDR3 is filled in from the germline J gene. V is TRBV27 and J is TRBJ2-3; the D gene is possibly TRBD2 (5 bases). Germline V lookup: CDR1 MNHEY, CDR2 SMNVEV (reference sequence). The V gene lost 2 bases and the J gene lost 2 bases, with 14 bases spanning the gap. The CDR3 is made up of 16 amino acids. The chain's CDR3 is CASSLIGGPFTDTQYF. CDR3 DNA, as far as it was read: TGTGCCAGCAGTTTAATAGGCGGGCCCTTCACAGATACG.

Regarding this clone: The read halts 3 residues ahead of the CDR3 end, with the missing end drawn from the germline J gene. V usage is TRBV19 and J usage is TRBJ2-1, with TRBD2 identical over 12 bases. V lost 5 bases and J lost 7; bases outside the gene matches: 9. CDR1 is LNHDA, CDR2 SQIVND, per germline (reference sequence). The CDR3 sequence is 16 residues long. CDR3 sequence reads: CASSEGLAGSQNEQFF. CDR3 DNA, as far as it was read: TGTGCCAGTAGTGAGGGACTAGCGGGTTCTCAGAATGAG.

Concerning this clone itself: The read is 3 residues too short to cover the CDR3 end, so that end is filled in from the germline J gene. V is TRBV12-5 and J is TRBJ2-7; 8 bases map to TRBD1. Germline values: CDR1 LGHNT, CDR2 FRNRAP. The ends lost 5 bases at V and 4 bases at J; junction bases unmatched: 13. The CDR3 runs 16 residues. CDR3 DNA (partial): TGTGCTAGTGGTGCACTCCGGACAGGGTTTCAATACGAG. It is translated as CASGALRTGFQYE. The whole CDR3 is CASGALRTGFQYEQYF.

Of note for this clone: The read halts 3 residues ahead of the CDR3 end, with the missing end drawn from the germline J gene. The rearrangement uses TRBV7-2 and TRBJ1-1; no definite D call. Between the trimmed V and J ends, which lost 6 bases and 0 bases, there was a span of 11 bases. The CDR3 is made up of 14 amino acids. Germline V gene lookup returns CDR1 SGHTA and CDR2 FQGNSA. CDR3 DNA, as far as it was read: TGTGCCAGCAGTTACTCAACCCTGAACACTGAA. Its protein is CASSYSTLNTE. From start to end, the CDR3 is CASSYSTLNTEAFF.

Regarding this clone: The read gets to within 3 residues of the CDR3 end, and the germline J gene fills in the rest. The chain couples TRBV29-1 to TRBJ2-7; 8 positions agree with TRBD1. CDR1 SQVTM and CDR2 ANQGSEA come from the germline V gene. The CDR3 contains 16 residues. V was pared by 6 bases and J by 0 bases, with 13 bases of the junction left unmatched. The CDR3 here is CSVRTGWSHSSYEQYF. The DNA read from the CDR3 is TGCAGCGTCCGGACAGGGTGGTCCCATTCCTCCTACGAG.

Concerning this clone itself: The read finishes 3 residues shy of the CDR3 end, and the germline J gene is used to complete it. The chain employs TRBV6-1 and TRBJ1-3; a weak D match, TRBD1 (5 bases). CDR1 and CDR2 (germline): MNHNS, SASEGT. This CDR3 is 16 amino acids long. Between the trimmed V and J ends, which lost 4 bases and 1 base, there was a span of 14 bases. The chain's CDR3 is CASSVGHQFSGNTIYF. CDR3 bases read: TGTGCCAGCAGTGTAGGACATCAGTTTTCTGGAAACACC.

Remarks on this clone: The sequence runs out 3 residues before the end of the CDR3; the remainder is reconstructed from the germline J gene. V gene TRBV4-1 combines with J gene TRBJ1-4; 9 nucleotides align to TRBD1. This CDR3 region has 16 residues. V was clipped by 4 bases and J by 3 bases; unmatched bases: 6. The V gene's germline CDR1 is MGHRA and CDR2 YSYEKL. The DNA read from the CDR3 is TGCGCCAGCAGCCTCCGGGACAGGGTTGCTAATGAAAAA. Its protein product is CASSLRDRVANEK. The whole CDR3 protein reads CASSLRDRVANEKLFF.

CDR3 DNA, as far as it was read: TGTGCCAGCAGCTGGGGACAGGGAAGCGGGGAG. This codes for CASSWGQGSGE. The whole CDR3 protein is CASSWGQGSGELFF. This chain uses TRBV11-3 with TRBJ2-2, with 9 bases matching TRBD1. The read terminates 3 residues ahead of where the CDR3 ends, so the germline J gene completes it. This CDR3 contains 14 residues. Germline values: CDR1 SGHNT, CDR2 YENEEA. V was clipped by 4 bases and J by 7 bases; unmatched bases: 4.

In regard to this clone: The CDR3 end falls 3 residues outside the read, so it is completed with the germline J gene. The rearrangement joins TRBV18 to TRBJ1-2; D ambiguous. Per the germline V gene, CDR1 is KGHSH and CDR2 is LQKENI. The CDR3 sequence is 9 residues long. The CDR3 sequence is CATRQAYTF. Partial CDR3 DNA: TGTGCCACTCGCCAGGCC. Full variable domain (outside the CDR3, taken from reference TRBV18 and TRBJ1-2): NAGVMQNPRHLVRRRGQEARLRCSPMKGHSHVYWYRQLPEEGLKFMVYLQKENIIDESGMPKERFSAEFPKEGPSILRIQQVVRGDSAAYFCATRQAYTFGSGTRLTVV.

The CDR3 bases that were read are TGTGCCAGCTCACCACGTGGGGACAGCTCTGGGTCCCACGAG. Protein: CASSPRGDSSGSHE. The CDR3 in full is CASSPRGDSSGSHEQYF. The J gene is TRBJ2-7, the V gene TRBV18; 7 bases are a match to TRBD1. The missing CDR3 end, 3 residues past where the read stops, is filled in from the germline J gene. The CDR3 spans 17 residues. CDR1 is KGHSH and CDR2 is LQKENI in the germline V gene. V lost 1 base and J lost 5; bases outside the gene matches: 14.

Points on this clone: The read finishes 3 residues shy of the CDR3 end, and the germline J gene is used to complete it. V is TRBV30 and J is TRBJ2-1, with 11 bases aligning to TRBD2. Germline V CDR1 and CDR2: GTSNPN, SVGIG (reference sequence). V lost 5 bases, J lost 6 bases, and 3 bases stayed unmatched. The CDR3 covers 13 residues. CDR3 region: CAWAGLAANEQFF. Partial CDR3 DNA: TGTGCCTGGGCGGGACTAGCGGCCAATGAG.

CDR3 loop: CASRKRQGRTEAFF. Incomplete CDR3 DNA: TGTGCCAGCAGAAAAAGACAGGGGAGGACTGAA. This chain connects TRBV6-2 or TRBV6-3 to TRBJ1-1, with 8 bases identical to TRBD1. The DNA ends 3 residues before the CDR3 does, and the rest of the CDR3 is filled in from the germline J gene. From germline, CDR1 is MNHEY and CDR2 SVGEGT. The CDR3 consists of 14 residues. V was clipped by 6 bases and J by 5 bases; unmatched bases: 8.

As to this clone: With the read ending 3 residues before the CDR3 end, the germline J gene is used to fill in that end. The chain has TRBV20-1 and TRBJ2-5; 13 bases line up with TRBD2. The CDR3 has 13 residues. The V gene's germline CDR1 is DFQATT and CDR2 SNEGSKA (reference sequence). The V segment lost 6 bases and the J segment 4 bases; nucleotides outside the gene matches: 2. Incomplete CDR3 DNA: TGCAGTGCCAGGACTAGCGGGAGAGAGACC. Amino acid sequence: CSARTSGRET. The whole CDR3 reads CSARTSGRETQYF.

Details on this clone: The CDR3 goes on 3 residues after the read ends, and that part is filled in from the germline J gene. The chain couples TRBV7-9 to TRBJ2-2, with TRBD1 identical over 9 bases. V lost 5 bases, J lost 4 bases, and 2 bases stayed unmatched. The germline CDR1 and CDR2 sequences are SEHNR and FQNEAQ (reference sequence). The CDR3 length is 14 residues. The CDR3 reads CASSRQGGTGELFF. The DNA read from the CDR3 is TGTGCCAGCAGCCGACAGGGGGGCACCGGGGAG.

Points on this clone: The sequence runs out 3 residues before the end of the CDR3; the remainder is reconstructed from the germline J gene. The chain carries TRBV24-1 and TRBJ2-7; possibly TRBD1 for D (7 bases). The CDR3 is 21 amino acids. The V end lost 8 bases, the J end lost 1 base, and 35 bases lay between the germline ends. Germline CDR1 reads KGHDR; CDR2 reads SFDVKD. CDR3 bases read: TGTGCCACCAATTCGTCGAGGAGGGGGCTCTATTACGGCTCACCTTCCTACGAG. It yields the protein CATNSSRRGLYYGSPSYE. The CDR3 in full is CATNSSRRGLYYGSPSYEQYF.

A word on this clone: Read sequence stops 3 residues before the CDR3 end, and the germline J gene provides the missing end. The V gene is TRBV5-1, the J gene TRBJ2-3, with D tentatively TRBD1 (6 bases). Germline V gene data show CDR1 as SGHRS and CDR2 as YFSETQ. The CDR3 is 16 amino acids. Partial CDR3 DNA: TGCGCCAGCTCACCCAGGGGTTTGGGGGACCAAGAGACG. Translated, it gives CASSPRGLGDQET. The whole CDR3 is CASSPRGLGDQETQYF.